This T cell receptor beta chain was found in a study of shared clonotypes between healthy human individuals. Overall study findings and caveats: Having only a few donors restricted how much genetic and exposure-history diversity was captured.

Each PCR replicate from the sorted subsets contained 150 to 200 ng DNA, which is 30,000 or so T cell genomes. The assay was immunoSEQ multiplex PCR, and TCRdb's table has in-frame clones only and misses some. The table has about 520,000 clones, 90% to 96% seen once; the top ten hold 0.055% to 0.075%. Naive CD4+ cells were CD45RA-selected; the remaining cells were memory. This clone was detected once. Antigen specificity is unknown. The CDR3 runs to 13 residues. Trimming cost V 7 bases and J 3 bases; bases outside gene matches: 5. Germline V CDR1 and CDR2: SQVTM, ANQGSEA. The clonotype originates from a woman in her 30s in good health. The chain employs TRBV29-1 and TRBJ2-3; 9 nucleotides line up with TRBD1. Sequencing input: naive CD4+ T cells sorted from blood. As to subset: CD45RA+ positively selected. The CDR3 is CSADRGGTDTQYF. In DNA, the CDR3 is TGCAGCGCGGACAGGGGTGGGACAGATACGCAGTATTTT.